This T cell receptor (beta chain) was sequenced for a study of high-grade serous ovarian cancer treatment subgroups. Generated by immunoSEQ multiplex PCR, the TCRdb table keeps only in-frame clones and is missing some. This table holds several thousand clones, roughly 70% found once. Tumor samples were taken before definitive surgery or chemotherapy. Whole-study findings and limits: Different patients shared almost no repertoire; same-patient tumors shared roughly 0.095 to 0.85. Bulk tumor TCR sequencing gave no spatial information.

V lost 5 bases to trimming and J lost 1 base; unmatched junction nucleotides: 6. The CDR3 has 15 amino acids. Germline V gives CDR1 LNHDA, CDR2 SQIVND (reference sequence). Regarding this clone: What it recognizes is unknown.

This receptor was identified in a human donor with high-grade serous ovarian cancer. Sequenced material: tumor tissue. The chain couples TRBV19 to TRBJ2-3, with 7 nucleotides matching TRBD1. As DNA, the CDR3 is TGTGCCAGTAGTTCAGACAGGGTACGCACAGATACGCAGTATTTT. It specifies CASSSDRVRTDTQYF.